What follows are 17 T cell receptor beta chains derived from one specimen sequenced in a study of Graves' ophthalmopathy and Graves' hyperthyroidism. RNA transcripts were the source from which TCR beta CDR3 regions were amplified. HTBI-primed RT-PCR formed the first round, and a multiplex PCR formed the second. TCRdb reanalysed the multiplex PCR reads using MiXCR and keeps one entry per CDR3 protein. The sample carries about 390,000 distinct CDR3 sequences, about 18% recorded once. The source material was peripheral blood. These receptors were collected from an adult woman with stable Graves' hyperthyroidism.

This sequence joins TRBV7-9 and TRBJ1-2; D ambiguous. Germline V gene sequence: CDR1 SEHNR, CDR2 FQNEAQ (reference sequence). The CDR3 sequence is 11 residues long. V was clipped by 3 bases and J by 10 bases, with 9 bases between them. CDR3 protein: CASSFQYSYTF. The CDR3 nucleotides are TGTGCCAGCAGCTTTCAGTATTCCTACACCTTC.

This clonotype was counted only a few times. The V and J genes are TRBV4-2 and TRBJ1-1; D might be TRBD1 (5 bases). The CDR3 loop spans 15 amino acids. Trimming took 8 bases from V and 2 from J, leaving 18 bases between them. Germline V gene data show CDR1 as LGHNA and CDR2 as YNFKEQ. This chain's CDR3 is CASSSGAGGNTEAFF. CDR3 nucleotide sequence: TGTGCCAGCTCATCTGGGGCCGGGGGAAACACTGAAGCTTTCTTT.

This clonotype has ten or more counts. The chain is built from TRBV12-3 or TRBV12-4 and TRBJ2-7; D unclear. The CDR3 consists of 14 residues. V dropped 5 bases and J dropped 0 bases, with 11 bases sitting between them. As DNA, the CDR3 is TGTGCCAGCAGTAGCAACCGTCGCTCCTACGAGCAGTACTTC. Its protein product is CASSSNRRSYEQYF.

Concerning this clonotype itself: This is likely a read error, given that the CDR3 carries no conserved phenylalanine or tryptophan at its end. The CDR3 reads CASRGTRGYGIRESQYY. CDR3 in DNA: TGTGCCAGCAGAGGAACCAGGGGATACGGGATTCGAGAGTCCCAGTACTAC. J is TRBJ2-5 and V is TRBV28, with D perhaps TRBD1 (6 bases). Germline-derived CDR1 and CDR2 are MDHEN and SYDVKM. This CDR3 is built from 17 residues.

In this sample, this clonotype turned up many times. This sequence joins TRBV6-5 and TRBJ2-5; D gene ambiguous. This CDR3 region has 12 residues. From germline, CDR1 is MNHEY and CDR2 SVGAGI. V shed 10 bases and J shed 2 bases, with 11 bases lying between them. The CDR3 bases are TGTGCCACCTCCGGCGGACAAGAGACCCAGTACTTC. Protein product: CATSGGQETQYF.

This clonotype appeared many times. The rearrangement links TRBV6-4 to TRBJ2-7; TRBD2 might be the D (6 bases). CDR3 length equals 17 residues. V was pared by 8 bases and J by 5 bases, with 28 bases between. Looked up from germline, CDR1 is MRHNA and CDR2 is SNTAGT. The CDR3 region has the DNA TGTGCCAGCCGATATACCACAAACTCGGGAGACAGAAACGAGCAGTACTTC. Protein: CASRYTTNSGDRNEQYF.

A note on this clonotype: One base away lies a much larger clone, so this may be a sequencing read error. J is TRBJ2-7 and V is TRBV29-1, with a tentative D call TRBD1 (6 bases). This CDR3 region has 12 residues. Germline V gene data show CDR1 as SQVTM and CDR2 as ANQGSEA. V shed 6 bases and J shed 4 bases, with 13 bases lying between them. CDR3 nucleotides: TGCAGCGTCCGAAGCAGGGGTTACGAGCAGTACTTC. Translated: CSVRSRGYEQYF.

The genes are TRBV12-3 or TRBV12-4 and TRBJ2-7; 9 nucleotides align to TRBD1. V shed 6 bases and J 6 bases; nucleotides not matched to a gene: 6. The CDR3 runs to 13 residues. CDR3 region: CASRVGQGCEQYF. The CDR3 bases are TGTGCCAGCAGGGTGGGACAGGGTTGCGAGCAGTACTTC.

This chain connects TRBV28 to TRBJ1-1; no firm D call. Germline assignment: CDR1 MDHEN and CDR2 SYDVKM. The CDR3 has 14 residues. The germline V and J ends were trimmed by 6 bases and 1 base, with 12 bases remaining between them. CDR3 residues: CASSTPDTNTEAFF. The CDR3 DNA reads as TGTGCCAGCAGCACCCCCGACACGAACACTGAAGCTTTCTTT.

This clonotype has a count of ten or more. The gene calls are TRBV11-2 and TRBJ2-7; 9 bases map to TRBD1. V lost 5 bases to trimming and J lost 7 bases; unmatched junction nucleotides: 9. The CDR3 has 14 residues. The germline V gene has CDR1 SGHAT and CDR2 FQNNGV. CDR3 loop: CASSPAGQGWEQYF. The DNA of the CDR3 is TGTGCCAGCAGCCCGGCGGGACAGGGTTGGGAGCAGTACTTC. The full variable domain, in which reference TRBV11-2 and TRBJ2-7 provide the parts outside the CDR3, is EAGVAQSPRYKIIEKRQSVAFWCNPISGHATLYWYQQILGQGPKLLIQFQNNGVVDDSQLPKDRFSAERLKGVDSTLKIQPAKLEDSAVYLCASSPAGQGWEQYFGPGTRLTVT.

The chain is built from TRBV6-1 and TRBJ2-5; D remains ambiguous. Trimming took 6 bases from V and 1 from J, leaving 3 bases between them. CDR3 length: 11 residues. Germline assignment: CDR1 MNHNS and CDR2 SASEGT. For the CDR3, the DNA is TGTGCCAGCAGAGCCCAAGAGACCCAGTACTTC. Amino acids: CASRAQETQYF.

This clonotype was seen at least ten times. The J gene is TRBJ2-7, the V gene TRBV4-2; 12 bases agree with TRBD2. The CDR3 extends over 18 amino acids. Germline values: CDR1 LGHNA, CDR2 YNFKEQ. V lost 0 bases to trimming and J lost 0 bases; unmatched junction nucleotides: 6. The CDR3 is CASSQDWLAGGFSYEQYF. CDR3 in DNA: TGTGCCAGCAGCCAAGATTGGCTAGCGGGAGGGTTCTCCTACGAGCAGTACTTC.

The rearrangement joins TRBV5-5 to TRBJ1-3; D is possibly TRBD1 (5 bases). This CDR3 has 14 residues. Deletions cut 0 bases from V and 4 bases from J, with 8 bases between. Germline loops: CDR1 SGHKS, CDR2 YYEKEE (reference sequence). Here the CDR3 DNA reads TGTGCCAGCAGCTTGGGGGACCTGGGAAACACCATATATTTT. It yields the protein CASSLGDLGNTIYF.

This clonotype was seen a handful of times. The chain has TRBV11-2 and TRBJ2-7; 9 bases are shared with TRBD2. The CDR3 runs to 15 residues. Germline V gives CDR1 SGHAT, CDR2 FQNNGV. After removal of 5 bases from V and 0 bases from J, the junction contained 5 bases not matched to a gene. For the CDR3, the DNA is TGTGCCAGCAGCGGCTTAGCGGGAGCCTCCTACGAGCAGTACTTC. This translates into CASSGLAGASYEQYF.

Written as DNA, the CDR3 is TGTGCCAGCAGCTCTGACAGGAGGAAGACCCAGTACTTC. Translating it yields CASSSDRRKTQYF. V usage is TRBV12-3 or TRBV12-4 and J usage is TRBJ2-5, with D possibly matching TRBD1 (6 bases). V dropped 6 bases and J dropped 6 bases, with 14 bases sitting between them. The CDR3 has 13 amino acids.

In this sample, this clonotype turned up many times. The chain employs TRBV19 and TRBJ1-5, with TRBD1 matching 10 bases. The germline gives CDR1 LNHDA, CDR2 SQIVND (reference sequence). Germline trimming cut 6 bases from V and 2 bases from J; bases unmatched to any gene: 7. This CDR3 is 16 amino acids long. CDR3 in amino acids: CASSRTGTGGNQPQHF. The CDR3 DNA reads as TGTGCCAGTAGCCGAACAGGGACAGGGGGCAATCAGCCCCAGCATTTT.

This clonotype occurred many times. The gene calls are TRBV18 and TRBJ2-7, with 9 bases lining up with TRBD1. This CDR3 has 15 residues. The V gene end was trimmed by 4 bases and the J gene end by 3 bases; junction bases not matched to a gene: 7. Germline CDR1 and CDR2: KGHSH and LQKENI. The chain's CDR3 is CASSLGQGGYYEQYF. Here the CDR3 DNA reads TGTGCCAGCTCACTGGGACAGGGTGGGTACTACGAGCAGTACTTC. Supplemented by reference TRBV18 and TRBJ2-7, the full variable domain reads NAGVMQNPRHLVRRRGQEARLRCSPMKGHSHVYWYRQLPEEGLKFMVYLQKENIIDESGMPKERFSAEFPKEGPSILRIQQVVRGDSAAYFCASSLGQGGYYEQYFGPGTRLTVT.